These 5 T cell receptor beta chains share one sample of origin, sequenced in a study of blood T cell repertoires in COVID-19. TCRdb's table, derived via immunoSEQ multiplex PCR, lists solely in-frame clones and lacks some. The data contain around 30,000 clones, roughly nine tenths of them singletons. Sequenced: peripheral blood. Receptor source: a man in his sixties with acute or convalescent COVID-19.

The chain recombines TRBV28 with TRBJ2-1, with TRBD1 as a possible D gene (6 bases). CDR3 length equals 12 residues. The germline V gene encodes CDR1 MDHEN and CDR2 SYDVKM. The V and J ends lost 8 bases and 2 bases respectively, with 7 bases between them. In DNA, the CDR3 is TGTGCCAGCCGGACAGCCTACAATGAGCAGTTCTTC. This codes for CASRTAYNEQFF.

The chain uses TRBV28 and TRBJ2-1; possibly TRBD1 for D (5 bases). Germline CDR1 reads MDHEN; CDR2 reads SYDVKM. Between the trimmed V and J ends, which lost 5 bases and 7 bases, there was a span of 9 bases. CDR3 length equals 12 residues. CDR3 in DNA: TGTGCCAGCAGTGAACAGGTAAATGAGCAGTTCTTC. This translates into CASSEQVNEQFF.

The chain links TRBV20-1 to TRBJ2-7, with 9 bases aligning to TRBD2. CDR1 and CDR2 (germline): DFQATT, SNEGSKA (reference sequence). This CDR3 region has 13 residues. Trimming at V came to 3 bases and at J to 1 base, leaving 1 base not matched to a gene. CDR3 in amino acids: CSASSGGSYEQYF. CDR3 DNA: TGCAGTGCTAGTAGCGGGGGATCCTACGAGCAGTACTTC.

The chain has TRBV4-3 and TRBJ1-1; D may be TRBD1 (5 bases). The ends were cut back, 1 base at V and 4 bases at J, with 7 bases in the middle. CDR1 LGHNA and CDR2 YSLEER come from the germline V gene. The length of the CDR3 is 13 residues. DNA of the CDR3: TGCGCCAGCAGCCAAGTGGGGGGCACTGAAGCTTTCTTT. Residues: CASSQVGGTEAFF.

The chain couples TRBV7-3 to TRBJ2-1; the D gene is possibly TRBD1 (6 bases). CDR1 and CDR2 from the germline V gene are SGHTA and FQGTGA. The CDR3 is 13 residues long. The V gene lost 2 bases and the J gene lost 5 bases, with 7 bases spanning the gap. The CDR3 DNA follows: TGTGCCAGCAGCTTATGGGACAACAATGAGCAGTTCTTC. Encoded protein: CASSLWDNNEQFF.